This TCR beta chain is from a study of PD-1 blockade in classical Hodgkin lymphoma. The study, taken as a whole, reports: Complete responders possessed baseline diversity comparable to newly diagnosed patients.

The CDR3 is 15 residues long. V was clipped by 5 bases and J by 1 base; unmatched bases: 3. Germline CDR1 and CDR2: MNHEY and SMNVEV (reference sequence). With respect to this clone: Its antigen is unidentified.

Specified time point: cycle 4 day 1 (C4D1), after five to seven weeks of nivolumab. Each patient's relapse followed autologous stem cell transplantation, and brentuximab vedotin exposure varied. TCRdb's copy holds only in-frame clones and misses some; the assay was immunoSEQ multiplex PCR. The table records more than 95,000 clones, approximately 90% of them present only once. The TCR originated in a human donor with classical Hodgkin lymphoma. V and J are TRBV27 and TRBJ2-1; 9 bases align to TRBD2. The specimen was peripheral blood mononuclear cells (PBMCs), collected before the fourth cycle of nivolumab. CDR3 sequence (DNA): TGTGCCAGCAGTATTAGCGGGAGTTCCTACAATGAGCAGTTCTTC. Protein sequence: CASSISGSSYNEQFF.